The 9 T cell receptor beta chains in this list originate from one sample, sequenced in a study of OX40 agonist ivuxolimab in advanced cancers. The data were produced by immunoSEQ multiplex PCR, yet TCRdb's version contains in-frame clones alone and is incomplete. Of around 15,000 clones listed, about four fifths are singletons. This material consisted of CD4+ or CD8+ T cells sorted from blood, taken in a trial of the OX40 agonist ivuxolimab. The source is an adult with an advanced solid tumor such as melanoma, head and neck, liver or kidney cancer.

V gene TRBV5-8 combines with J gene TRBJ1-4; weak D call: TRBD1 (6 bases). CDR1 SGHTS and CDR2 YDEGEE come from the germline V gene. This CDR3 region has 12 residues. Trimming stripped 0 bases from V and 14 bases from J, with 11 bases between. CDR3 amino acids: CASSLELRGLFF. DNA of the CDR3: TGTGCCAGCAGCTTGGAGTTGAGGGGGCTGTTTTTT.

The chain joins TRBV7-2 to TRBJ1-1, with 7 bases aligning to TRBD1. CDR1 is SGHTA, CDR2 FQGNSA, per germline. This CDR3 region has 17 residues. The V segment lost 5 bases and the J segment 0 bases; nucleotides outside the gene matches: 12. The CDR3, as DNA: TGTGCCAGCAGCCAAGGGGACTGGACAGGCCTGAACACTGAAGCTTTCTTT. Its translation: CASSQGDWTGLNTEAFF. Together with reference TRBV7-2 and TRBJ1-1, the CDR3 gives the full variable domain: GAGVSQSPSNKVTEKGKDVELRCDPISGHTALYWYRQSLGQGLEFLIYFQGNSAPDKSGLPSDRFSAERTGGSVSTLTIQRTQQEDSAVYLCASSQGDWTGLNTEAFFGQGTRLTVV.

The CDR3 nucleotides read TGTGCCAGCAGCGTAGCGGGGCGGAGTGAGCAGTTCTTC. It is translated as CASSVAGRSEQFF. The chain couples TRBV9 to TRBJ2-1, with D possibly called TRBD1 or TRBD2 (5 bases each). The CDR3 is 13 residues long. Germline-derived CDR1 and CDR2 are SGDLS and YYNGEE. V lost 0 bases and J 9 bases, leaving 10 bases between the germline ends.

This rearrangement joins TRBV5-4 to TRBJ1-2; D remains ambiguous. The CDR3 has 13 residues. V was trimmed by 4 bases and J by 2 bases, leaving 9 bases between them. The V gene's germline CDR1 is SGHNT and CDR2 YYREEE (reference sequence). The CDR3: CASSRTGNYGYTF. DNA for the CDR3: TGTGCCAGCAGCCGGACGGGAAACTATGGCTACACCTTC.

The chain recombines TRBV7-9 with TRBJ1-4; D uncertain. The V end was cut by 3 bases, the J end by 5 bases, with 10 bases between. The CDR3 contains 14 residues. Germline assignment: CDR1 SEHNR and CDR2 FQNEAQ (reference sequence). CDR3 sequence reads: CASSFNSLNEKLFF. The CDR3 DNA sequence: TGTGCCAGCAGCTTTAACAGCTTAAATGAAAAACTGTTTTTT. Using reference TRBV7-9 and TRBJ1-4 for the parts outside the CDR3, the full variable domain is DTGVSQNPRHKITKRGQNVTFRCDPISEHNRLYWYRQTLGQGPEFLTYFQNEAQLEKSRLLSDRFSAERPKGSFSTLEIQRTEQGDSAMYLCASSFNSLNEKLFFGSGTQLSVL.

The chain has TRBV7-9 and TRBJ2-7; D call uncertain. Germline assignment: CDR1 SEHNR and CDR2 FQNEAQ (reference sequence). This CDR3 region has 14 residues. The ends were cut back, 5 bases at V and 5 bases at J, with 16 bases in the middle. The CDR3 DNA is TGTGCCAGCAGCCCAGTAGCCGGAGTCCACGAGCAGTACTTC. Its protein is CASSPVAGVHEQYF.

This clone is judged medium-sized. The chain has TRBV5-1 and TRBJ1-1; no reliable D call. The CDR3 has 13 residues. Germline CDR1 and CDR2: SGHRS and YFSETQ. Trimming took off 0 bases at V and 0 bases at J, with 3 bases between the two ends. The CDR3 protein is CASSLEVNTEAFF. In nucleotides, the CDR3 is TGCGCCAGCAGCTTGGAAGTGAACACTGAAGCTTTCTTT.

V gene TRBV6-5 combines with J gene TRBJ2-7; D remains unclear. CDR1 is MNHEY and CDR2 is SVGAGI in the germline V gene. The CDR3 contains 12 residues. V was trimmed by 2 bases and J by 5 bases, leaving 7 bases between them. This CDR3 is CASSYRVDEQYF. CDR3 sequence (DNA): TGTGCCAGCAGTTACAGGGTAGACGAGCAGTACTTC.

This clone was observed a few times. The rearrangement joins TRBV9 to TRBJ2-3; the D gene is possibly TRBD1 (6 bases). This CDR3 is built from 14 residues. Trimming stripped 3 bases from V and 4 bases from J, with 12 bases between. The germline gives CDR1 SGDLS, CDR2 YYNGEE. CDR3 nucleotides: TGTGCCAGCAGCGAACAGGGATTCGCAGATACGCAGTATTTT. This translates into CASSEQGFADTQYF.